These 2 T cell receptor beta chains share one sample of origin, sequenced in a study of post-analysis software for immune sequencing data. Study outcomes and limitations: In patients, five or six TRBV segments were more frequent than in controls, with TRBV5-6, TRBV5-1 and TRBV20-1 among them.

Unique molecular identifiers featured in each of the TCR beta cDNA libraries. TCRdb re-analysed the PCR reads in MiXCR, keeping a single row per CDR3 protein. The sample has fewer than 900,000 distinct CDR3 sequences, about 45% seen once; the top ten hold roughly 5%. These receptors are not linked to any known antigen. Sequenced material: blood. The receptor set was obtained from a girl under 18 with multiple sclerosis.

The DNA of the CDR3 is TGTGCCAGCACCCCGGGACAGGGAAGGGGTGAGCAGTTCTTC. Translating it yields CASTPGQGRGEQFF. This chain uses TRBV27 with TRBJ2-1, with 9 bases identical to TRBD1. Germline CDR1 and CDR2: MNHEY and SMNVEV (reference sequence). The CDR3 extends over 14 amino acids. V lost 7 bases to trimming and J lost 9 bases; unmatched junction nucleotides: 10.

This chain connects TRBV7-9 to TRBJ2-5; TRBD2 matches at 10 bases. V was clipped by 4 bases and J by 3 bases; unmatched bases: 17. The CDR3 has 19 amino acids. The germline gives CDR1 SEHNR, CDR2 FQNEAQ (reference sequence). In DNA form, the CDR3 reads TGTGCCAGCAGCTCTATCCGGGGTAGCGGGAGGTCGAGAAAAGAGACCCAGTACTTC. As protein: CASSSIRGSGRSRKETQYF.